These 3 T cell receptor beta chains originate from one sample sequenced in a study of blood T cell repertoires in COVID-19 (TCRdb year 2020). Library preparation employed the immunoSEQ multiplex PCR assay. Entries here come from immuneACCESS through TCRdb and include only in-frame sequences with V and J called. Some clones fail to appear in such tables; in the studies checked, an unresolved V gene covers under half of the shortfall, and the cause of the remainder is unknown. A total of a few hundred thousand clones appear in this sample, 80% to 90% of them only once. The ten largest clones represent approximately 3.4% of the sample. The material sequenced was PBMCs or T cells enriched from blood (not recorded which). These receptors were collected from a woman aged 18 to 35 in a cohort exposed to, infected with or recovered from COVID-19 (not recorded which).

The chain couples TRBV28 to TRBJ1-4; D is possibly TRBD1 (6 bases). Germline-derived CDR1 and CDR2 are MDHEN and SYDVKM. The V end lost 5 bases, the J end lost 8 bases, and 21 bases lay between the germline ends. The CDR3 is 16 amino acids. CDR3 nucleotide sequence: TGTGCCAGCAGTCCGCCTGTTCCGGGACACCAAGAAAAACTGTTTTTT. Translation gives CASSPPVPGHQEKLFF.

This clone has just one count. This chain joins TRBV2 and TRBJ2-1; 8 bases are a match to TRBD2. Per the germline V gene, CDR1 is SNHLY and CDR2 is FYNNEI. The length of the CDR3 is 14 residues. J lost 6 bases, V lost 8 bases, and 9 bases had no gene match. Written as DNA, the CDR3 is TGTGCCAGCGGGGGACTAGATGTCGCCAATGAGCAGTTCTTC. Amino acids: CASGGLDVANEQFF.

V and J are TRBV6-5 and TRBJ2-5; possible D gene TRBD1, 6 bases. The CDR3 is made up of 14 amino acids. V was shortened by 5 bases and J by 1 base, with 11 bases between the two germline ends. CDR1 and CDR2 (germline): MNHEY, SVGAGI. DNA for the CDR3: TGTGCCAGCAGTCGACAGGCTCCCCAAGAGACCCAGTACTTC. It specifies CASSRQAPQETQYF.